These 4 T cell receptor beta chains were all obtained from the same sample, sequenced in a study of technical replicates of blood from four donors. Data came from immunoSEQ multiplex PCR; TCRdb stores just in-frame clones and leaves some out. Among about 98,000 clones, nearly 97% were seen once, and the ten largest hold 0.23%. The sequenced sample was T cells isolated from PBMCs. The source of these receptors is a human donor in good health.

V and J are TRBV19 and TRBJ1-2, with D perhaps matching TRBD1 (6 bases). V was trimmed by 5 bases and J by 4 bases, leaving 17 bases between them. Germline CDR1 is LNHDA and CDR2 is SQIVND (reference sequence). The CDR3 totals 15 residues. The CDR3 nucleotides are TGTGCCAGTAGTCCGCCCGGACAGACATTCTATGGCTACACCTTC. Protein: CASSPPGQTFYGYTF.

Notes on this clone: The junction departs from the called germline gene at one end, perhaps through a read error. The chain employs TRBV18 and TRBJ2-1; the D gene is possibly TRBD2 (6 bases). The CDR3 consists of 15 residues. Germline lookup yields CDR1 KGHSH and CDR2 LQKENI. As DNA, the CDR3 is TGTGCCTGCTCCCGGGAGATGGGCTCCTACAATGAGCAGTTCTTC. Its protein is CACSREMGSYNEQFF.

DNA for the CDR3: TGTGCCAGCAGCGCCTACCCAATTAGCACAGATACGCAGTATTTT. It encodes CASSAYPISTDTQYF. V gene TRBV9 combines with J gene TRBJ2-3; D gene ambiguous. The CDR3 contains 15 residues. V lost 3 bases, J lost 0 bases, and 11 bases lay in between. Germline V gene lookup returns CDR1 SGDLS and CDR2 YYNGEE.

This chain uses TRBV25-1 with TRBJ1-2, with a weak D call TRBD1 (6 bases). This CDR3 has 15 amino acids. V lost 5 bases and J 6 bases, leaving 19 bases between the germline ends. Germline V gene lookup returns CDR1 MGHDK and CDR2 SYGVNS. CDR3 amino acids: CASSNTFTGYHGYTF. The CDR3 DNA reads TGTGCCAGCAGTAATACTTTTACAGGGTATCATGGCTACACCTTC.